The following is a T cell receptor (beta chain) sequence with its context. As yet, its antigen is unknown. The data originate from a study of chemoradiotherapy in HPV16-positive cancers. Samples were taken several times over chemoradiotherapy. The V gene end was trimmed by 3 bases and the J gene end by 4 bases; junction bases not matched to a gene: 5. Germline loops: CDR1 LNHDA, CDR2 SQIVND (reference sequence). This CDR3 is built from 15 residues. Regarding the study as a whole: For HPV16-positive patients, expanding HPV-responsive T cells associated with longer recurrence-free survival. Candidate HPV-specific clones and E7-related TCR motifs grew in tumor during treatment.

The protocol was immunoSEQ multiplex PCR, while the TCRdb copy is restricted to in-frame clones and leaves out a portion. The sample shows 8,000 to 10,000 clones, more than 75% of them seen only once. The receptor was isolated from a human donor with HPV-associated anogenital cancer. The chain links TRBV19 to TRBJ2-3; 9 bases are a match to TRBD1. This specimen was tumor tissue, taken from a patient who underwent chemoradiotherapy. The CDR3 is CASSMGTGFADTQYF. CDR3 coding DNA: TGTGCCAGTAGTATGGGGACAGGGTTTGCAGATACGCAGTATTTT.